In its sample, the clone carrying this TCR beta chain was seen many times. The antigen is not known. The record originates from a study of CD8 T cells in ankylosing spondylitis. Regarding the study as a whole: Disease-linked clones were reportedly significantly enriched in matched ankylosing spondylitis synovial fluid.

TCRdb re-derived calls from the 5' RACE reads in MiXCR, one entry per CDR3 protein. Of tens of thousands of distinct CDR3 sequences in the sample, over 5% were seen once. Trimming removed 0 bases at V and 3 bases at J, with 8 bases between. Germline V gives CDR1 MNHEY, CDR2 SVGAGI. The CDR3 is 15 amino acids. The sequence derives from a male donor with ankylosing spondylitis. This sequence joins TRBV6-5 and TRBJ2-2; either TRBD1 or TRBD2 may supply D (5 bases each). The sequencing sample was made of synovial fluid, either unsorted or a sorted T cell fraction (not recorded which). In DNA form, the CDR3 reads TGTGCCAGCAGTTACTCGAGAGGGGACACCGGGGAGCTGTTTTTT. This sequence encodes CASSYSRGDTGELFF.